Listed below are T cell receptor beta chains from one sample, sequenced in a study of cytomegalovirus exposure and HLA in healthy donors. Profiling relied on immunoSEQ multiplex PCR, and the TCRdb table lists in-frame clones only, not all of them. The table lists some 120,000 clones, 83% of them singletons, with 15% to 20% in the top ten. The sample taken for sequencing was PBMCs. The source of these receptors is a man younger than 35 in good health and CMV-seropositive. Each CDR3 is given with its conserved first and last residue. Each record gives: J gene, clone size, V gene, D gene, CDR3 DNA, CDR3 protein. D genes are given only for firm matches. Expanded clones get a size class; other rows say once, few or many, or leave the size out.

j_gene: TRBJ1-5; abundance: once; v_gene: TRBV5-1; d_gene: TRBD1; CDR3nt: TGCGCCAGCAGCCAGACAGGGAATCAGCCCCAGCATTTT; CDR3aa: CASSQTGNQPQHF
j_gene: TRBJ2-7; abundance: NA; v_gene: TRBV7-9; d_gene: NA; CDR3nt: TGTGCCAGCAGCTTTGACAGGAACTACGAGCAGTACTTC; CDR3aa: CASSFDRNYEQYF
j_gene: TRBJ2-3; abundance: NA; v_gene: TRBV9; d_gene: TRBD2; CDR3nt: TGTGCCAGCAGCGTAGGCCCGGGAGGGGGAGTAACAGATACGCAGTATTTT; CDR3aa: CASSVGPGGGVTDTQYF
j_gene: TRBJ2-3; abundance: NA; v_gene: TRBV7-2; d_gene: TRBD2; CDR3nt: TGTGCCAGCAGCCCTCTTAGCGGGGGGGTGGGAGATACGCAGTATTTT; CDR3aa: CASSPLSGGVGDTQYF
j_gene: TRBJ2-3; abundance: NA; v_gene: TRBV9; d_gene: NA; CDR3nt: TGTGCCAGCAGCGTAGGCCCGGGGGGCACAGATACGCAGTATTTT; CDR3aa: CASSVGPGGTDTQYF
j_gene: TRBJ2-1; abundance: NA; v_gene: TRBV29-1; d_gene: TRBD2; CDR3nt: TGCAGCGTCCTCGGACTAGCGGGGGCCACGAGCTCCTACAATGAGCAGTTCTTC; CDR3aa: CSVLGLAGATSSYNEQFF
j_gene: TRBJ2-2; abundance: NA; v_gene: TRBV5-1; d_gene: NA; CDR3nt: TGCGCCACCAACCCCGGGCAGGGGTCCTACACCGGGGAGCTGTTTTTT; CDR3aa: CATNPGQGSYTGELFF
j_gene: TRBJ1-5; abundance: NA; v_gene: TRBV11-2; d_gene: NA; CDR3nt: TGTGCCAGCAGCTTAGCGGGGTACAATCAGCCCCAGCATTTT; CDR3aa: CASSLAGYNQPQHF
j_gene: TRBJ1-1; abundance: NA; v_gene: TRBV5-4; d_gene: NA; CDR3nt: TGTGCCAGCAGCTTATTTGACAGGTTGAACACTGAAGCTTTCTTT; CDR3aa: CASSLFDRLNTEAFF
j_gene: TRBJ2-1; abundance: NA; v_gene: TRBV4-1; d_gene: NA; CDR3nt: TGCGCCAGCAGGGCAGAGACAGGACTTTACAATGAGCAGTTCTTC; CDR3aa: CASRAETGLYNEQFF
j_gene: TRBJ1-1; abundance: few; v_gene: TRBV5-1; d_gene: NA; CDR3nt: TGCGCCAGCAGCAGCAGGGGGAACACTGAAGCTTTCTTT; CDR3aa: CASSSRGNTEAFF
j_gene: TRBJ1-1; abundance: NA; v_gene: TRBV27; d_gene: TRBD1; CDR3nt: TGTGCCAGCAGCCCTATAGGGACAGGTAAGGGGGGGGCTGAAGCTTTCTTT; CDR3aa: CASSPIGTGKGGAEAFF
j_gene: TRBJ2-2; abundance: once; v_gene: TRBV4-1; d_gene: TRBD2; CDR3nt: TGCGCCAGCAGCCGCGGGACTATTAACACCGGGGAGCTGTTTTTT; CDR3aa: CASSRGTINTGELFF
j_gene: TRBJ2-1; abundance: NA; v_gene: TRBV11-2; d_gene: TRBD1; CDR3nt: TGTGCCAGCAGCGCGGACAGGGAGAGATACAATGAGCAGTTCTTC; CDR3aa: CASSADRERYNEQFF
j_gene: TRBJ2-3; abundance: NA; v_gene: TRBV5-6; d_gene: TRBD2; CDR3nt: TGTGCCAGCAGCTTTAGCGGGGCGCCAGATACGCAGTATTTT; CDR3aa: CASSFSGAPDTQYF
j_gene: TRBJ2-7; abundance: NA; v_gene: TRBV30; d_gene: NA; CDR3nt: TGTGCCTGGAGTGTAGGGAGCCCCTACGAGCAGTACTTC; CDR3aa: CAWSVGSPYEQYF
j_gene: TRBJ2-5; abundance: NA; v_gene: TRBV6-6; d_gene: TRBD2; CDR3nt: TGTGCCAGCACCCTAACTAGCGGGGAAGAGACCCAGTACTTC; CDR3aa: CASTLTSGEETQYF
j_gene: TRBJ1-2; abundance: once; v_gene: TRBV9; d_gene: NA; CDR3nt: TGTGCCAGCAGCGTAAGCACAGTCTATGGCTACACCTTC; CDR3aa: CASSVSTVYGYTF
j_gene: TRBJ1-1; abundance: NA; v_gene: TRBV2; d_gene: NA; CDR3nt: TGTGCCAGCAGTGTCTCCGGGGGGAACACTGAAGCTTTCTTT; CDR3aa: CASSVSGGNTEAFF
j_gene: TRBJ2-7; abundance: once; v_gene: TRBV5-1; d_gene: NA; CDR3nt: TGCGCCAGCAGCGAAGGGGGAACCGGGACCGTCTCCTACGAGCAGTACTTC; CDR3aa: CASSEGGTGTVSYEQYF
j_gene: TRBJ2-2; abundance: NA; v_gene: TRBV2; d_gene: NA; CDR3nt: TGTGCCAGCAGTGGGGACACCTTAAACACCGGGGAGCTGTTTTTT; CDR3aa: CASSGDTLNTGELFF
j_gene: TRBJ2-5; abundance: NA; v_gene: TRBV2; d_gene: TRBD2; CDR3nt: TGTGCCACACGGGACTATGGGGAGACCCAGTACTTC; CDR3aa: CATRDYGETQYF
j_gene: TRBJ2-1; abundance: NA; v_gene: TRBV5-1; d_gene: NA; CDR3nt: TGCGCCAGCAGCCTGCAAGGGGACTGGAGCTCCTACAATGAGCAGTTCTTC; CDR3aa: CASSLQGDWSSYNEQFF
j_gene: TRBJ1-5; abundance: NA; v_gene: TRBV19; d_gene: TRBD1; CDR3nt: TGTGCCAGTAGCTGGGAGACAGGGAACAATCAGCCCCAGCATTTT; CDR3aa: CASSWETGNNQPQHF
j_gene: TRBJ1-1; abundance: once; v_gene: TRBV11-2; d_gene: NA; CDR3nt: TGTGCCAGCAGCCGGGATACCTATGAAGCTTTCTTT; CDR3aa: CASSRDTYEAFF
j_gene: TRBJ1-2; abundance: once; v_gene: TRBV5-4; d_gene: NA; CDR3nt: TGTGCCAGCAGCTTGGCGGAGATGGCCTACACCTTC; CDR3aa: CASSLAEMAYTF
j_gene: TRBJ2-7; abundance: NA; v_gene: TRBV2; d_gene: TRBD2; CDR3nt: TGTGCCAGCAGTGACCTCAAGGGAGGAACTAGCGGCGTCAGCTCCTACGAGCAGTACTTC; CDR3aa: CASSDLKGGTSGVSSYEQYF
j_gene: TRBJ2-1; abundance: NA; v_gene: TRBV28; d_gene: TRBD2; CDR3nt: TGTGCCAGCAGTTTAGGACTAGCGGGGGCGATCTACAATGAGCAGTTCTTC; CDR3aa: CASSLGLAGAIYNEQFF
j_gene: TRBJ2-1; abundance: few; v_gene: TRBV6-4; d_gene: NA; CDR3nt: TGTGCCAGCAGCCGACAGGAACACAATGAGCAGTTCTTC; CDR3aa: CASSRQEHNEQFF
j_gene: TRBJ2-1; abundance: once; v_gene: TRBV7-3; d_gene: TRBD2; CDR3nt: TGTGCCAGCAGCTTAACTAGGACTAGCGGCCTCAATGAGCAGTTCTTC; CDR3aa: CASSLTRTSGLNEQFF
j_gene: TRBJ2-5; abundance: NA; v_gene: TRBV9; d_gene: TRBD2; CDR3nt: TGTGCCAGCAGCTCCTCCGGACGGGGAGGGGTGACCCAGTACTTC; CDR3aa: CASSSSGRGGVTQYF
j_gene: TRBJ1-4; abundance: NA; v_gene: TRBV7-9; d_gene: TRBD1; CDR3nt: TGTGCCAGCAGCTTACTCGGGACAGCAGGGGAAAAACTGTTTTTT; CDR3aa: CASSLLGTAGEKLFF
j_gene: TRBJ1-1; abundance: NA; v_gene: TRBV6-5; d_gene: TRBD1; CDR3nt: TGTGCAAGGGGGCTAGCTTTCTTT; CDR3aa: CARGLAFF
j_gene: TRBJ2-2; abundance: NA; v_gene: TRBV6-1; d_gene: NA; CDR3nt: TGTGCCAGCAGTGCACAGGGAAAAAAGTCCGGGGAGCTGTTTTTT; CDR3aa: CASSAQGKKSGELFF
j_gene: TRBJ2-7; abundance: NA; v_gene: TRBV5-1; d_gene: TRBD1; CDR3nt: TGCGCCAGCAGCTTGGCCTCGGGGACAGGGATTGTTAAGCAGTACTTC; CDR3aa: CASSLASGTGIVKQYF
j_gene: TRBJ2-5; abundance: NA; v_gene: TRBV19; d_gene: TRBD2; CDR3nt: TGTGCCAGTAGTATAGGCACGGGGGGGAGTGGGGAGACCCAGTACTTC; CDR3aa: CASSIGTGGSGETQYF
j_gene: TRBJ1-2; abundance: NA; v_gene: TRBV9; d_gene: NA; CDR3nt: TGTGCCAGCAGCCCCCTGGCAGGGTACTATGGCTACACCTTC; CDR3aa: CASSPLAGYYGYTF
j_gene: TRBJ1-1; abundance: NA; v_gene: TRBV4-1; d_gene: NA; CDR3nt: TGCGCCAGCAGCCACTCCGGGGGGGGTTACACTGAAGCTTTCTTT; CDR3aa: CASSHSGGGYTEAFF
j_gene: TRBJ1-6; abundance: NA; v_gene: TRBV6-5; d_gene: TRBD1; CDR3nt: TGTGCCAGCAGTCCCGGGACAGGGTTTTCTTCACCCCTCCACTTT; CDR3aa: CASSPGTGFSSPLHF
j_gene: TRBJ2-3; abundance: NA; v_gene: TRBV6-5; d_gene: TRBD1; CDR3nt: TGTGCCAGCAGTAGGGACAGCAGCACAGATACGCAGTATTTT; CDR3aa: CASSRDSSTDTQYF
j_gene: TRBJ1-4; abundance: NA; v_gene: TRBV5-4; d_gene: TRBD1; CDR3nt: TGTGCCAGCAGCCCGGCGGACAGGGAGGAACTGTTTTTT; CDR3aa: CASSPADREELFF